This T cell receptor (beta chain) was observed in a study of T cell changes during pregnancy in multiple sclerosis. The CDR3 contains 15 residues. Trimming removed 2 bases from V and 0 bases from J, with 11 bases in between. Germline values: CDR1 SGHVS, CDR2 FQNEAQ. Here immunoSEQ multiplex PCR was the method, and the copy in TCRdb shows in-frame clones only, minus some. The sample lists 30,000 to 40,000 clones; approximately 93% were seen once. The clonotype comes from a female donor with multiple sclerosis, enrolled in a pregnancy study. The sequences come from CD8+ T cells from peripheral blood mononuclear cells, collected in the third trimester of pregnancy. The gene calls are TRBV7-8 and TRBJ2-7; possible D gene TRBD1, 6 bases. The CDR3 sequence is CASSLQGYTSYEQYF. The CDR3 coding sequence is TGTGCCAGCAGCTTACAGGGGTATACCTCCTACGAGCAGTACTTC.